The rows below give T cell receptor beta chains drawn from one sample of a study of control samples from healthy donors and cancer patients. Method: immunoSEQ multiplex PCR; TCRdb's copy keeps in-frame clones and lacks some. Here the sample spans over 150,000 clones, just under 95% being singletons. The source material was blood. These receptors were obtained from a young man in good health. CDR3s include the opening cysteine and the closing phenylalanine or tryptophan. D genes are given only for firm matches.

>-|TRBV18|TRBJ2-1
CASSPGSDEQFF
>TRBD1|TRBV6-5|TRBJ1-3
CASRNRGSGNTIYF
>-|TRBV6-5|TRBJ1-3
CASSYSAFGNTIYF
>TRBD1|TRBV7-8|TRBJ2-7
CASSSSPGQETYEQYF
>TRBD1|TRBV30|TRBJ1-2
CALRDRGYGYTF
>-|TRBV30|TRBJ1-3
CAWSYSATGNTIYF
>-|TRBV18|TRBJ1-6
CASSSGGKDSPLHF
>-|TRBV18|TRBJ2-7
CASSTGTGKQYF
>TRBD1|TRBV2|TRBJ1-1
CASHRGWATEAFF
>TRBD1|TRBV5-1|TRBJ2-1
CASSPRQGGDEQFF
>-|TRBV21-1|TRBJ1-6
CASSKVRDRVMANSPLHF
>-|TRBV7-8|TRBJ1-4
CASSFRTWGNEKLFF
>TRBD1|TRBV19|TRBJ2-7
CASSILRGRVYEQYF
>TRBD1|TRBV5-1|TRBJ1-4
CASSSYEGAEEKLFF
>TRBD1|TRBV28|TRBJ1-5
CASSRQGGAAPQHF
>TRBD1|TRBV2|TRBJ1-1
CASSQDRVTEAFF
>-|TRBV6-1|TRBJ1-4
CASSDRVDEKLFF
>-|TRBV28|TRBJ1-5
CASSFSGSVNQPQHF
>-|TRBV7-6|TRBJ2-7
CASSTPAGSSYEQYF
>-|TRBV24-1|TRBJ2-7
CATSDLPDRGKNEQYF
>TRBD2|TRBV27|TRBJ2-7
CASSFGLASSYEQYF
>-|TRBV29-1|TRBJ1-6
CSVRSTYNSPLHF
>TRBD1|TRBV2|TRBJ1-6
CASSLDRVGSPLHF
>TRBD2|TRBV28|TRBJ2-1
CASSLPGGSYNEQFF
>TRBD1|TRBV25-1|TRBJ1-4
CASSDDLGQGEAKLFF
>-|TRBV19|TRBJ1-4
CASSTSQRFRGAGEKLFF
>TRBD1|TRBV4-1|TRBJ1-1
CASSQGGGQLNTEAFF
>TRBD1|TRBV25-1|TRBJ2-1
CASSTRHQGAVYNEQFF
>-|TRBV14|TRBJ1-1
CASSQPGSPPEAFF
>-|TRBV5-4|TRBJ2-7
CASSLRKQGSYEQYF
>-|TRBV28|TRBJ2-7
CASSFGTYEQYF
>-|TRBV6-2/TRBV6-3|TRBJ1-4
CASIPAGAANEKLFF
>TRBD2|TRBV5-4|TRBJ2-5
CASSLESSGGIRAETQYF
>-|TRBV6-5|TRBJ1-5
CASSYSQERQPQHF
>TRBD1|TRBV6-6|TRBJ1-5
CASSYSDRGLGQPQHF
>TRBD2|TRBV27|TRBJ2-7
CASSLIGGAYEQYF
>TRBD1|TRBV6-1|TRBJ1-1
CASSESDRVGTEAFF
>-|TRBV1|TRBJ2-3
CTSRYPDLKDSTDTQYF
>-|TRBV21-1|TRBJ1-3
CASRAGGNTIYF
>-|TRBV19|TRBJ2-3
CASSINGATDTQYF
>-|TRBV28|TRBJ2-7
CASSLWGGSYEQYF
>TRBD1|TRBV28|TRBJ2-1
CASNAGTGLYNEQFF
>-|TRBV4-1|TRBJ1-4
CASSQGRYEKLFF
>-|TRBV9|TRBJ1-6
CASSGALVGSPLHF
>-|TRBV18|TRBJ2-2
CASSPDRKRELFF
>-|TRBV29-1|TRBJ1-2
CSVEDEGGYTF
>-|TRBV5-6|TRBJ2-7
CASSSTMNPGVSYEQYF
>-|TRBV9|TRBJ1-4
CASSVGRGVGEKLFF
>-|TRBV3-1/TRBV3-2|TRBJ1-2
CASSQVGLNYGYTF
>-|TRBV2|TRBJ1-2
CATPTTSGLDGYTF